This T cell receptor (beta chain) comes out of a study of shared clonotypes between healthy human individuals. Method: immunoSEQ multiplex PCR; TCRdb's copy keeps in-frame clones and lacks some. The repertoire holds over 1.5 million clones, with under 99% as singletons. The source is a man aged 25 to 40 in good health. Sequencing was done on a sample of naive CD4+ T cells sorted from blood. Indicated subset: CD45RA+ positively selected.

The CDR3 bases are TGTGCCAGCAGTTACTCGAGGCCGGGGGATACGCAGTATTTT. Translated: CASSYSRPGDTQYF. J is TRBJ2-3 and V is TRBV6-6, with D maybe TRBD2 (5 bases). V was cut by 0 bases and J by 6 bases, with 10 bases left in between. Germline loops: CDR1 MNHNY, CDR2 SVGAGI (reference sequence). The CDR3 has 14 amino acids.